This paragraph reports one T cell receptor beta chain. The specificity of this receptor is unknown. No base quality values were provided; no much bigger clone lies one nucleotide off. This sample was included in a study of CD8+ T cells in alopecia areata (dated by TCRdb to 2017 to 2018). In terms of the full investigation: In both human patients and the C3H/HeJ mouse model, the study applied high-throughput TCRbeta sequencing to look at T cell clonal expansion in alopecia areata. RNA came from the PAXgene miRNA kit for fixed scalp, the miRNeasy kit for PBMCs, and the RNeasy kit for mouse skin. immunoSEQ multiplex PCR using 35 Vbeta forward primers and 13 Jbeta reverse primers was used to amplify TCRbeta CDR3 regions. Scalp tissue and sorted CD4+ and CD8+ peripheral blood T cells from patchy and totalis/universalis alopecia areata patients and from healthy controls were covered by human TCRbeta sequencing. Clonality in the scalp was compared among normal scalp (n=4), patchy alopecia areata scalp (n=8), and alopecia totalis/universalis scalp (n=8).

Library construction relied on the immunoSEQ multiplex PCR assay. RNA was extracted from all samples and reverse transcribed into cDNA, which served as template for TCR sequencing. SuperScript III was used for first-strand cDNA synthesis, primed with a 2:1 mix of oligo-dT and random hexamers. Amplification bias was assessed with a synthetic immune receptor repertoire, and residual bias was removed computationally. The authors' analysis ran thus. Raw reads were preprocessed for error removal, and CDR3 was defined according to IMGT conventions as running from the conserved cysteine to phenylalanine. Clonality was calculated as 1 minus Shannon entropy normalized by log2 of the number of productive unique TCRs. Whether scalp clones were CD4 or CD8 was inferred by matching scalp TCRbeta sequences against CD4 and CD8 repertoires sorted from blood. The table comes from immuneACCESS by way of TCRdb, which keeps in-frame sequences with V and J called. Part of the clones is missing from these tables; in studies checked, under half for an unresolved V gene and the rest for unknown reasons. The V and J calls and clone size come from that table; D and trimming were worked out from the DNA. The sample has 95,000 to 120,000 clones on record, 55% to 60% of them singletons. The top ten clonotypes cover 20% to 30% of the sample.

The CDR3 has 13 amino acids, counting the end cysteine and phenylalanine. Kept here is only the CDR3 DNA, which spans 39 bases and is read in frame from base 1. A distance of 10 bases separates the germline ends of V and J, which lose 2 bases and 9 bases respectively. CDR1 and CDR2, looked up from the germline V gene (reference sequence), are MNHEY and SMNVEV. What the work shows at the level of the full study, not this receptor alone: Resident alphabeta T cells in normal human skin are also sequenced, complicating scalp TCR repertoire analysis, unlike mouse skin dominated by gammadelta T cells. Compared with normal scalp, lesional scalp, particularly in alopecia totalis/universalis, had higher clonality and more expanded CD8+ clones, which suggests antigenic drive. Shared TCR sequences between patients were less evident than in mice, which may be partly attributable to HLA diversity in the patient population.

Lesional scalp punch biopsies and peripheral blood were obtained from alopecia areata patients. After PBMCs were isolated by density centrifugation and stained for CD3, CD4 and CD8, a FACSAria was used to sort CD4+ and CD8+ T cells. The untreated alopecia areata patients were recruited through a multicenter biomarker study. Blood CD8+ T cells from roughly 5 biomarker-study patients were further sorted into NKG2D-low and NKG2D-high fractions. Here the chain combines TRBV27 and TRBJ2-2, with no D gene named confidently. The source is a human donor with alopecia areata. Sequencing was done on a sample of NKG2D-low CD8+ T cells sorted from blood. In the paper's terms, the cell subset or site label means: sorted CD8+ NKG2D-low blood T cells. The nucleotides are TGTGCCAGCAGTTTACGGTCTTTGCGGGAGCTGTTTTTT. Its protein reads: CASSLRSLRELFF.